This T cell receptor beta chain was observed in a study of T cell responses to AZD1222 COVID-19 vaccine. Only in-frame clones appear in the TCRdb table, and some are missing; sequencing was by immunoSEQ multiplex PCR. The sample carries 150,000 or so clones, about nine tenths recorded once. This clone has only one observation. The V end lost 0 bases, the J end lost 1 base, and 3 bases lay between the germline ends. CDR3 size: 13 residues. Per germline, CDR1 SGHVS and CDR2 FNYEAQ. The source material was peripheral blood, sampled on day 0 of AZD1222 vaccination. The receptor was isolated from an adult in good health. V usage is TRBV7-6 and J usage is TRBJ1-1; no clear D. CDR3 region: CASSLAENTEAFF. In nucleotides, the CDR3 is TGTGCCAGCAGCTTAGCGGAGAACACTGAAGCTTTCTTT.